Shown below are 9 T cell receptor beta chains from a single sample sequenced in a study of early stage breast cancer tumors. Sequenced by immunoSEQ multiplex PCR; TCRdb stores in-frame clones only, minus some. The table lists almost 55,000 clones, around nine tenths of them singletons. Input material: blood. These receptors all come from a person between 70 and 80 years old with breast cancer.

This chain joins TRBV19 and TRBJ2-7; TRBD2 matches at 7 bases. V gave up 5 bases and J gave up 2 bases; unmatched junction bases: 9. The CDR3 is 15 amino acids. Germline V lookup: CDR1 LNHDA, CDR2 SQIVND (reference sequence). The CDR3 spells CASSAPEAGAYEQYF. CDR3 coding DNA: TGTGCCAGTAGTGCACCGGAGGCGGGGGCCTACGAGCAGTACTTC. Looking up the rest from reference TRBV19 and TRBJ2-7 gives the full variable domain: DGGITQSPKYLFRKEGQNVTLSCEQNLNHDAMYWYRQDPGQGLRLIYYSQIVNDFQKGDIAEGYSVSREKKESFPLTVTSAQKNPTAFYLCASSAPEAGAYEQYFGPGTRLTVT.

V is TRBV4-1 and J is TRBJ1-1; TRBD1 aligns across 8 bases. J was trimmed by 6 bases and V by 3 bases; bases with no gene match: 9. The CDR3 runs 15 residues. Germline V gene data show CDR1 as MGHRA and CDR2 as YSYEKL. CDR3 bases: TGCGCCAGCAGCCACCGTCAGGGGGCGAGCGCTGAAGCTTTCTTT. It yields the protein CASSHRQGASAEAFF.

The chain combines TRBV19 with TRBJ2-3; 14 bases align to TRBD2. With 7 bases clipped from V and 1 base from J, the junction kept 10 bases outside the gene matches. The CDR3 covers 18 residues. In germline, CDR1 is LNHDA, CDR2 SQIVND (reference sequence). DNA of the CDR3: TGTGCCAGTACCCTCGGGACTAGCGGGAGTAGTGGCACAGATACGCAGTATTTT. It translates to CASTLGTSGSSGTDTQYF.

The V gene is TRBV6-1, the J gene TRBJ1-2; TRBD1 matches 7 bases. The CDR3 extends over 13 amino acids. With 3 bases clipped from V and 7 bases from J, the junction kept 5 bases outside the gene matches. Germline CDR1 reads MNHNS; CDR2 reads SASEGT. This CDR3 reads CASSDPDRIGYTF. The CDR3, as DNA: TGTGCCAGCAGTGACCCGGACAGGATTGGCTACACCTTC.

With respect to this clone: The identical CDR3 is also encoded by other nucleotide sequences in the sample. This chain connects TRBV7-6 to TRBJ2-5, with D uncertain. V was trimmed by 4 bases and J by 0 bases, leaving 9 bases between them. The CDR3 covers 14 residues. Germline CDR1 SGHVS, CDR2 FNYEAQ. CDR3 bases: TGTGCCAGCAGCTCCCGCGTTAACCAAGAGACCCAGTACTTC. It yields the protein CASSSRVNQETQYF.

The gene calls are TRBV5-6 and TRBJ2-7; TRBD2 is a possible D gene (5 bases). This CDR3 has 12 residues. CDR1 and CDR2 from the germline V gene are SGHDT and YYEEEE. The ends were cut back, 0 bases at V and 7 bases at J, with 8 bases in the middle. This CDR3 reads CASSLGGSEQYF. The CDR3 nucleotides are TGTGCCAGCAGCTTGGGAGGGAGTGAGCAGTACTTC. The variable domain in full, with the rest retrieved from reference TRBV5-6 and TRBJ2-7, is DAGVTQSPTHLIKTRGQQVTLRCSPKSGHDTVSWYQQALGQGPQFIFQYYEEEERQRGNFPDRFSGHQFPNYSSELNVNALLLGDSALYLCASSLGGSEQYFGPGTRLTVT.

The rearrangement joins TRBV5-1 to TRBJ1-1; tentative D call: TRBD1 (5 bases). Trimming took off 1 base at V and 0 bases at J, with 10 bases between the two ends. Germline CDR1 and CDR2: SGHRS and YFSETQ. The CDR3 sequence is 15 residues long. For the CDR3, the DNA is TGCGCCAGCAGCTTGATCACGGGGGTGAACACTGAAGCTTTCTTT. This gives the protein CASSLITGVNTEAFF.

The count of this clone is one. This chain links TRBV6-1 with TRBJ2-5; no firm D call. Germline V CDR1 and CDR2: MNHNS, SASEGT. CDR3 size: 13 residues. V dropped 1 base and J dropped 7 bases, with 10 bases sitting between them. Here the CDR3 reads CASSEVAVGTQYF. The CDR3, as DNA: TGTGCCAGCAGTGAAGTGGCCGTTGGGACCCAGTACTTC.

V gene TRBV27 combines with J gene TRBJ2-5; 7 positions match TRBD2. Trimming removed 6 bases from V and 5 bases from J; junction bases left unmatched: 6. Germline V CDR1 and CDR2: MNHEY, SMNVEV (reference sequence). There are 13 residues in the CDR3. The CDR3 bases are TGTGCCAGCAGGTCGGGGGGTCTGGAGACCCAGTACTTC. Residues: CASRSGGLETQYF.